In its sample, the clone carrying this T cell receptor beta chain was seen many times. This specimen belongs to a study of identical twins. Germline assignment: CDR1 SEHNR and CDR2 FQNEAQ (reference sequence). This CDR3 region has 13 residues. V shed 6 bases and J 7 bases; nucleotides not matched to a gene: 5. TCRdb called the 5' RACE reads again in MiXCR, with one record for every CDR3 protein. The sample shows about 690,000 distinct CDR3 sequences, around 21% of them seen only once. The same specimen was also included in a second study, on T cells expressing NK-cell markers.

Material: PBMCs. V and J are TRBV7-9 and TRBJ2-1; 8 positions agree with TRBD2. The source is a young woman in good health. CDR3 residues: CASRHRLANEQFF. Written as DNA, the CDR3 is TGTGCCAGCAGACACAGACTAGCGAATGAGCAGTTCTTC. The full variable domain, its missing parts supplied by reference TRBV7-9 and TRBJ2-1, is DTGVSQNPRHKITKRGQNVTFRCDPISEHNRLYWYRQTLGQGPEFLTYFQNEAQLEKSRLLSDRFSAERPKGSFSTLEIQRTEQGDSAMYLCASRHRLANEQFFGPGTRLTVL.